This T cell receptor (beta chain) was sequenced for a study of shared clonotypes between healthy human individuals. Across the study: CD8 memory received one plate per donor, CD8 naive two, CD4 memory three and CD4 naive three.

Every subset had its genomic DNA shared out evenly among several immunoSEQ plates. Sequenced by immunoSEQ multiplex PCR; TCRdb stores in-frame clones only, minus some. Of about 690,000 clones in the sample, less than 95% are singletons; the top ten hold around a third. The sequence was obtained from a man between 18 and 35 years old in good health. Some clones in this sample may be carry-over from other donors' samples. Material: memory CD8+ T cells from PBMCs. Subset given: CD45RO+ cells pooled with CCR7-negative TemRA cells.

Written as DNA, the CDR3 is TGTGCCAGTAGTCCCCCGTATTGGGAGGTACATAGCAATCAGCCCCAGCATTTT. Protein product: CASSPPYWEVHSNQPQHF. This sequence joins TRBV19 and TRBJ1-5; D not certain. The CDR3 length is 18 residues. Germline V gene sequence: CDR1 LNHDA, CDR2 SQIVND (reference sequence). The V and J ends lost 5 bases and 0 bases respectively, with 20 bases between them. Full variable domain (outside the CDR3, taken from reference TRBV19 and TRBJ1-5): DGGITQSPKYLFRKEGQNVTLSCEQNLNHDAMYWYRQDPGQGLRLIYYSQIVNDFQKGDIAEGYSVSREKKESFPLTVTSAQKNPTAFYLCASSPPYWEVHSNQPQHFGDGTRLSIL.